These 21 T cell receptor beta chains were sequenced from one sample in a study of early T cells in non-severe SARS-CoV-2 infection. Each CDR3 protein gets one entry after TCRdb re-called the 5' RACE reads with MiXCR. The sample yields 80,000 to 100,000 distinct CDR3 sequences, approximately 13% seen once. The source material was whole blood. Every receptor here comes from an adult who was a healthcare worker with PCR-confirmed SARS-CoV-2 infection or an uninfected control (not recorded which).

This clonotype appeared a few times. This chain connects TRBV7-2 to TRBJ2-7, with 7 bases matching TRBD2. The CDR3 spans 17 residues. Trimming removed 3 bases from V and 4 bases from J; junction bases left unmatched: 15. From germline, CDR1 is SGHTA and CDR2 FQGNSA. CDR3 nucleotide sequence: TGTGCCAGCAGCTTTGGTGGGGGAGGGAGGAAAGCGTACGAGCAGTACTTC. Protein: CASSFGGGGRKAYEQYF.

The chain links TRBV29-1 to TRBJ2-1, with unresolved D. Germline loops: CDR1 SQVTM, CDR2 ANQGSEA. Between the trimmed V and J ends, which lost 6 bases and 4 bases, there was a span of 7 bases. This CDR3 comprises 11 residues. CDR3: CSVAVYNEQFF. CDR3 in DNA: TGCAGCGTAGCAGTTTACAATGAGCAGTTCTTC.

The gene calls are TRBV6-1 and TRBJ2-4; possibly TRBD2 for D (6 bases). V lost 3 bases and J 5 bases, leaving 20 bases between the germline ends. CDR3 length: 17 residues. Germline-derived CDR1 and CDR2 are MNHNS and SASEGT. CDR3: CASSDYGASAGQNIQYF. The DNA of the CDR3 is TGTGCCAGCAGTGATTATGGGGCTAGCGCGGGCCAAAACATTCAGTACTTC.

CDR3 amino acids: CSASLAVGTQETQYF. The CDR3 coding sequence is TGCAGTGCTTCTCTAGCGGTCGGTACACAAGAGACCCAGTACTTC. The rearrangement links TRBV20-1 to TRBJ2-5; the match to TRBD2 covers 7 bases. The CDR3 is 15 residues long. Germline loops: CDR1 DFQATT, CDR2 SNEGSKA (reference sequence). V was clipped by 5 bases and J by 2 bases; unmatched bases: 11.

In this sample, this clonotype turned up many times. The chain carries TRBV4-1 and TRBJ1-5; D may be TRBD1 (6 bases). The V end lost 0 bases, the J end lost 6 bases, and 12 bases lay between the germline ends. CDR1 MGHRA and CDR2 YSYEKL come from the germline V gene. The CDR3 consists of 15 residues. In nucleotides, the CDR3 is TGCGCCAGCAGCCAAGACAGGGGAAGGGGTCAGCCCCAGCATTTT. Translated, it gives CASSQDRGRGQPQHF.

This clonotype was counted ten times or more. The chain is built from TRBV6-5 and TRBJ2-7; D gene uncertain. The length of the CDR3 is 15 residues. V shed 6 bases and J shed 3 bases, with 18 bases lying between them. Per germline, CDR1 MNHEY and CDR2 SVGAGI. The chain's CDR3 is CASSPLDGRRYEQYF. The CDR3 DNA is TGTGCCAGCAGCCCCCTGGACGGAAGACGCTACGAGCAGTACTTC.

The V call is TRBV2, the J call TRBJ1-2, with 10 bases matching TRBD1. Germline values: CDR1 SNHLY, CDR2 FYNNEI. The V gene end was trimmed by 10 bases and the J gene end by 5 bases; junction bases not matched to a gene: 10. This CDR3 contains 14 residues. The CDR3 nucleotides read TGTGCCAACCCCTCACGGGACAGGGGATATGGCTACACCTTC. This encodes CANPSRDRGYGYTF.

The V gene is TRBV6-6, the J gene TRBJ2-2, with D hard to call. The CDR3 has 12 residues. V shed 11 bases and J shed 8 bases, with 15 bases lying between them. Germline loops: CDR1 MNHNY, CDR2 SVGAGI (reference sequence). The DNA of the CDR3 is TGTGCCGTAACAACAATGGGGGGGGAGCTGTTTTTT. This sequence encodes CAVTTMGGELFF.

This clonotype was observed a handful of times. V gene TRBV4-1 combines with J gene TRBJ1-2, with a possible D match to TRBD1 (5 bases). V was trimmed by 4 bases and J by 5 bases, leaving 17 bases between them. The length of the CDR3 is 15 residues. From germline, CDR1 is MGHRA and CDR2 YSYEKL. The CDR3 protein is CASSRTAGTGYGYTF. CDR3 DNA: TGCGCCAGCAGCCGTACCGCCGGGACCGGTTATGGCTACACCTTC.

This clonotype was seen a handful of times. The chain is built from TRBV12-3 or TRBV12-4 and TRBJ1-5; D is possibly TRBD1 (6 bases). The length of the CDR3 is 14 residues. Trimming left V 6 bases short and J 4 bases short, with 13 bases between. The CDR3 DNA sequence: TGTGCCAGCAGGGATAACAGGGAAAATCAGCCCCAGCATTTT. Its translation: CASRDNRENQPQHF.

In its sample, this clonotype was seen a few times. The chain uses TRBV7-2 and TRBJ1-2; D is ambiguous. Trimming shortened V by 2 bases and J by 5 bases, and 12 bases separated the two germline ends. CDR3 length: 14 residues. The germline V gene has CDR1 SGHTA and CDR2 FQGNSA. The CDR3 bases are TGTGCCAGCAGCTTATCTAAGGATGGGTATGGCTACACCTTC. It codes for CASSLSKDGYGYTF.

V is TRBV12-5 and J is TRBJ2-5; D not certain. Germline V gives CDR1 LGHNT, CDR2 FRNRAP. This CDR3 has 13 amino acids. Trimming shortened V by 2 bases and J by 3 bases, and 7 bases separated the two germline ends. The CDR3: CASGLMGKETQYF. In DNA form, the CDR3 reads TGTGCTAGTGGTTTGATGGGCAAAGAGACCCAGTACTTC.

V usage is TRBV4-3 and J usage is TRBJ2-1; 8 nucleotides align to TRBD2. Germline V gives CDR1 LGHNA, CDR2 YSLEER. CDR3 length equals 16 residues. J was trimmed by 4 bases and V by 0 bases; bases with no gene match: 5. This chain's CDR3 is CASSQEALAAYNEQFF. CDR3 in DNA: TGCGCCAGCAGCCAAGAGGCACTAGCGGCTTACAATGAGCAGTTCTTC.

This chain connects TRBV10-3 to TRBJ2-1; TRBD2 matches 15 bases. The CDR3 is made up of 19 amino acids. With V trimmed by 0 bases and J by 7 bases, 10 bases remained unmatched. CDR1 ENHRY and CDR2 SYGVKD come from the germline V gene. This CDR3 reads CAISESWTSGRARQNEQFF. CDR3 nucleotide sequence: TGTGCCATCAGTGAGTCGTGGACTAGCGGGAGGGCCAGACAGAATGAGCAGTTCTTC.

This clonotype has just a few counts. The chain links TRBV12-3 or TRBV12-4 to TRBJ2-6, with 7 bases lining up with TRBD2. This CDR3 contains 17 residues. J gave up 0 bases and V 6 bases, and 8 bases lay outside the gene matches. The CDR3 DNA is TGTGCCAGCAGCCCAGCCGGCGGGGGCTCTGGGGCCAACGTCCTGACTTTC. Translation: CASSPAGGGSGANVLTF.

This clonotype was counted only a few times. V is TRBV18 and J is TRBJ1-1; TRBD1 agrees at 7 bases. Germline trimming cut 8 bases from V and 1 base from J; bases unmatched to any gene: 7. The germline gives CDR1 KGHSH, CDR2 LQKENI. This CDR3 comprises 14 residues. The CDR3 nucleotides are TGTGCCAGCCTAAACACAGGGGAGAACACTGAAGCTTTCTTT. Translation: CASLNTGENTEAFF.

On this clonotype itself: Possible read error: a much larger clone is one base away. This sequence joins TRBV27 and TRBJ2-7; D remains unclear. The CDR3 length is 13 residues. CDR1 and CDR2 (germline): MNHEY, SMNVEV (reference sequence). The CDR3 DNA sequence: TGTACCAGCACCCTCGCGGTACTGAGGGAGCAGTACTTC. It codes for CTSTLAVLREQYF.

This clonotype was counted only a few times. This chain uses TRBV7-6 with TRBJ1-3; 8 nucleotides agree with TRBD1. The CDR3 is made up of 18 amino acids. The germline V gene has CDR1 SGHVS and CDR2 FNYEAQ. V gave up 6 bases and J gave up 8 bases; unmatched junction bases: 21. DNA for the CDR3: TGTGCCAGCAGTCTCAGTTACTCCGGACAGGGTTCTCCAGACACCATATATTTT. Its translation is CASSLSYSGQGSPDTIYF. Looking up the rest from reference TRBV7-6 and TRBJ1-3 gives the full variable domain: GAGVSQSPRYKVTKRGQDVALRCDPISGHVSLYWYRQALGQGPEFLTYFNYEAQQDKSGLPNDRFSAERPEGSISTLTIQRTEQRDSAMYRCASSLSYSGQGSPDTIYFGEGSWLTVV.

The chain joins TRBV3-1 to TRBJ2-1; a weak D match, TRBD1 (6 bases). CDR3 length equals 16 residues. CDR1 LGHDT and CDR2 YNNKEL come from the germline V gene (reference sequence). Deletions cut 3 bases from V and 5 bases from J, with 17 bases between. The CDR3 region has the DNA TGTGCCAGCAGCCAGAGAACAGGGAGAATTAACAATGAGCAGTTCTTC. It translates to CASSQRTGRINNEQFF.

This clonotype was counted at least ten times. This chain connects TRBV19 to TRBJ2-2; maybe TRBD1 (5 bases). V was shortened by 3 bases and J by 4 bases, with 12 bases between the two germline ends. CDR1 LNHDA and CDR2 SQIVND come from the germline V gene (reference sequence). The CDR3 sequence is 15 residues long. The CDR3: CASSMRRVSTGELFF. CDR3 in DNA: TGTGCCAGTAGTATGCGCAGGGTGAGCACCGGGGAGCTGTTTTTT.

This clonotype has only a few counts. At one end, the junction sequence differs from germline, possibly due to a read error. This chain's CDR3 is CASSVSPLHF. CDR3 bases: TGTGCCAGCTCGGTTTCACCCCTCCATTTT. This chain connects TRBV27 to TRBJ1-6, with unresolved D. CDR3 length: 10 residues. Germline V gene sequence: CDR1 MNHEY, CDR2 SMNVEV (reference sequence).